This T cell receptor (beta chain) was documented in a study of OX40 agonist ivuxolimab in advanced cancers. Overall study context: Ivuxolimab is an agonistic anti-OX40 (CD134) antibody, and patients were treated with it.

Measured with immunoSEQ multiplex PCR; TCRdb has only the in-frame clones, and not every one. The sample contains about 70,000 clones, 92% of which appear only once. There are 13 residues in the CDR3. With 3 bases removed from V and 5 bases from J, the gap between germline ends came to 7 bases. The germline CDR1 and CDR2 sequences are LNHNV and YYDKDF (reference sequence). The sequence came from an adult with an advanced solid tumor such as melanoma, head and neck, liver or kidney cancer. Sequencing used CD4+ or CD8+ T cells sorted from blood, obtained in a trial of the OX40 agonist ivuxolimab. V gene TRBV15 combines with J gene TRBJ2-2; D remains unclear. This CDR3 reads CATSRLGTGELFF. CDR3 nucleotide sequence: TGTGCCACCAGCAGGTTAGGAACCGGGGAGCTGTTTTTT. The complete variable domain, with remaining parts taken from reference TRBV15 and TRBJ2-2, reads DAMVIQNPRYQVTQFGKPVTLSCSQTLNHNVMYWYQQKSSQAPKLLFHYYDKDFNNEADTPDNFQSRRPNTSFCFLDIRSPGLGDTAMYLCATSRLGTGELFFGEGSRLTVL.